The 19 T cell receptor beta chains in this list originate from one sample, sequenced in a study of chemoradiotherapy in HPV16-positive cancers. Clones were sequenced by immunoSEQ multiplex PCR, and TCRdb holds only the in-frame ones, with some missing. The sample carries about 5,400 clones, 85% recorded once. The sample consisted of tumor tissue, taken from a patient who underwent chemoradiotherapy. The receptors here all came from a human donor with HPV-associated anogenital cancer.

In DNA form, the CDR3 reads TGTGCCAGCTCACCGGGGACAGGGGGTCGGGAGCAGTACTTC. The encoded protein is CASSPGTGGREQYF. The chain is built from TRBV18 and TRBJ2-7, with 11 bases fitting TRBD1. J gave up 7 bases and V 3 bases, and 5 bases lay outside the gene matches. This CDR3 is 14 amino acids long. Germline CDR1 is KGHSH and CDR2 is LQKENI.

This rearrangement joins TRBV7-3 to TRBJ2-5; 7 bases align to TRBD1. V was pared by 6 bases and J by 4 bases, with 8 bases of the junction left unmatched. This CDR3 comprises 14 residues. CDR1 and CDR2 from the germline V gene are SGHTA and FQGTGA. The CDR3 bases are TGTGCCAGCAGTGACAGGGTTGGTGCAGAGACCCAGTACTTC. Its protein product is CASSDRVGAETQYF. Together with reference TRBV7-3 and TRBJ2-5, the CDR3 gives the full variable domain: GAGVSQTPSNKVTEKGKYVELRCDPISGHTALYWYRQSLGQGPEFLIYFQGTGAADDSGLPNDRFFAVRPEGSVSTLKIQRTERGDSAVYLCASSDRVGAETQYFGPGTRLLVL.

V gene TRBV10-3 combines with J gene TRBJ1-1; tentative D call: TRBD1 (6 bases). The CDR3 runs to 12 residues. Trimming removed 3 bases at V and 12 bases at J, with 14 bases between. Germline CDR1 is ENHRY and CDR2 is SYGVKD. The CDR3 DNA follows: TGTGCCATCAGTGAAACAGGGTCTTTATCTTTCTTT. Translating gives CAISETGSLSFF.

A word on this clone: The CDR3 carries no conserved terminal phenylalanine or tryptophan, so it likely arises from a read error. The DNA is left out, because the CDR3 cannot be placed on it with certainty; the CDR3 is given as TCRdb lists it. This chain links TRBV5-6 with TRBJ1-1; TRBD1, as called in the table, went unchecked against the DNA. The CDR3 spans 9 amino acids, including both terminal residues. Germline V gene lookup returns CDR1 SGHDT and CDR2 YYEEEE. CDR3 in amino acids: CASSWGRQG.

The rearrangement joins TRBV5-1 to TRBJ1-1; D is unclear. The CDR3 runs to 13 residues. Looked up from germline, CDR1 is SGHRS and CDR2 is YFSETQ. The germline V and J ends were trimmed by 1 base and 0 bases, with 4 bases remaining between them. The CDR3: CASSLTMNTEAFF. DNA for the CDR3: TGCGCCAGCAGCTTGACCATGAACACTGAAGCTTTCTTT.

This chain connects TRBV5-1 to TRBJ2-5; D gene ambiguous. V lost 0 bases and J 5 bases, leaving 5 bases between the germline ends. The germline V gene encodes CDR1 SGHRS and CDR2 YFSETQ. This CDR3 comprises 12 residues. CDR3 DNA: TGCGCCAGCAGCTTGGACGGGGAGACCCAGTACTTC. Translation: CASSLDGETQYF.

The CDR3 loop is CASSLGLGANNEQFF. The CDR3 coding sequence is TGTGCCAGCAGCCTGGGACTAGGAGCAAACAATGAGCAGTTCTTC. The chain carries TRBV6-1 and TRBJ2-1; TRBD2 matches 8 bases. Germline V lookup: CDR1 MNHNS, CDR2 SASEGT. This CDR3 contains 15 residues. Trimming removed 6 bases from V and 5 bases from J; junction bases left unmatched: 9.

The chain has TRBV9 and TRBJ2-2; D possibly corresponds to TRBD2 (5 bases). The germline CDR1 and CDR2 sequences are SGDLS and YYNGEE. This CDR3 contains 16 residues. The germline V and J ends were trimmed by 2 bases and 4 bases, with 15 bases remaining between them. CDR3 in amino acids: CASSVTAQRGTGELFF. The CDR3 bases are TGTGCCAGCAGCGTTACGGCTCAACGGGGCACCGGGGAGCTGTTTTTT.

CDR3 region: CASSAPGLSSGTGELFF. DNA for the CDR3: TGTGCCAGCAGCGCCCCGGGACTATCCTCGGGGACCGGGGAGCTGTTTTTT. The chain is built from TRBV9 and TRBJ2-2; 7 bases fit TRBD2. CDR1 is SGDLS, CDR2 YYNGEE, per germline. The CDR3 extends over 17 amino acids. With V trimmed by 3 bases and J by 5 bases, 13 bases remained unmatched. Full variable domain (missing parts from reference TRBV9 and TRBJ2-2): DSGVTQTPKHLITATGQRVTLRCSPRSGDLSVYWYQQSLDQGLQFLIQYYNGEERAKGNILERFSAQQFPDLHSELNLSSLELGDSALYFCASSAPGLSSGTGELFFGEGSRLTVL.

This chain links TRBV19 with TRBJ2-3, with D possibly being TRBD1 or TRBD2 (5 bases each). CDR3 size: 15 residues. V dropped 6 bases and J dropped 2 bases, with 15 bases sitting between them. In germline, CDR1 is LNHDA, CDR2 SQIVND (reference sequence). This CDR3 reads CASRPSPGLTDTQYF. The CDR3 nucleotides read TGTGCCAGTAGACCCTCGCCGGGGCTCACAGATACGCAGTATTTT.

The chain recombines TRBV6-1 with TRBJ2-7, with 10 bases fitting TRBD1. The CDR3 is 13 residues long. The trim removed 6 bases at V and 12 bases at J, leaving 11 bases unmatched. Per the germline V gene, CDR1 is MNHNS and CDR2 is SASEGT. CDR3 DNA: TGTGCCAGCAGGACTCCGGGACAGGGGTTGGCGTACGTC. Residues: CASRTPGQGLAYV.

The rearrangement uses TRBV18 and TRBJ2-7; D is unclear. This CDR3 comprises 13 residues. Trimming removed 0 bases from V and 5 bases from J, with 8 bases in between. Germline values: CDR1 KGHSH, CDR2 LQKENI. The DNA of the CDR3 is TGTGCCAGCTCACCACCTAGACACCACGAGCAGTACTTC. It codes for CASSPPRHHEQYF.

V gene TRBV19 combines with J gene TRBJ2-7, with D tentatively TRBD1 or TRBD2 (5 bases each). This CDR3 is 13 amino acids long. Trimming left V 0 bases short and J 2 bases short, with 5 bases between. Germline CDR1 reads LNHDA; CDR2 reads SQIVND (reference sequence). CDR3 DNA sequence: TGTGCCAGTAGTATAGAGGGGGCCTACGAGCAGTACTTC. It codes for CASSIEGAYEQYF.

Comments on this clone: At one end the junction does not follow the germline gene, possibly because of a read error. The J gene is TRBJ1-1, the V gene TRBV7-3; maybe TRBD1 (5 bases). Germline V gene sequence: CDR1 SGHTA, CDR2 FQGTGA. The CDR3 is 12 amino acids. The chain's CDR3 is CASSVQGAIWDF. CDR3 sequence (DNA): TGTGCCAGCAGCGTGCAGGGCGCGATATGGGACTTT.

The V and J genes are TRBV27 and TRBJ2-6; D not certain. In germline, CDR1 is MNHEY, CDR2 SMNVEV (reference sequence). V lost 6 bases and J 0 bases, leaving 9 bases between the germline ends. CDR3 size: 15 residues. CDR3 DNA: TGTGCCAGCAGATCCATCGGCTCTGGGGCCAACGTCCTGACTTTC. It codes for CASRSIGSGANVLTF.

CDR3 nucleotide sequence: TGTGCCAGCAGCCGGGGGGATTTGGACACTGAAGCTTTCTTT. Amino acids: CASSRGDLDTEAFF. This chain uses TRBV11-3 with TRBJ1-1; weak D call: TRBD1 (5 bases). The CDR3 contains 14 residues. The ends were cut back, 5 bases at V and 3 bases at J, with 13 bases in the middle. Germline-derived CDR1 and CDR2 are SGHNT and YENEEA.

The genes are TRBV11-2 and TRBJ1-5; no reliable D call. CDR1 and CDR2 (germline): SGHAT, FQNNGV. V dropped 5 bases and J dropped 5 bases, with 19 bases sitting between them. The CDR3 is made up of 16 amino acids. The CDR3 DNA reads TGTGCCAGCAGCATATCTTGGGATCGTGAGGATCAGCCCCAGCATTTT. Protein product: CASSISWDREDQPQHF.

The chain recombines TRBV11-2 with TRBJ2-7; 12 positions match TRBD1. Germline CDR1 reads SGHAT; CDR2 reads FQNNGV. J gave up 7 bases and V 4 bases, and 11 bases lay outside the gene matches. This CDR3 is 16 amino acids long. The CDR3: CASSSGQGASQREQYF. CDR3 sequence (DNA): TGTGCCAGCAGCTCGGGACAGGGGGCTAGTCAACGGGAGCAGTACTTC.

This sequence joins TRBV7-2 and TRBJ1-1, with D possibly matching TRBD1 (5 bases). Germline lookup yields CDR1 SGHTA and CDR2 FQGNSA. The CDR3 has 15 amino acids. V was shortened by 2 bases and J by 0 bases, with 10 bases between the two germline ends. Written as DNA, the CDR3 is TGTGCCAGCAGCTTAAGTACAGGAATGAACACTGAAGCTTTCTTT. Its translation: CASSLSTGMNTEAFF.